This T cell receptor (beta chain) was sequenced during a study of T cells in Graves' hyperthyroidism and ophthalmopathy (dated 2019 in TCRdb). In the study overall: Peripheral blood was collected at initial diagnosis, before any treatment. TCR V-J signatures able to tell the groups apart were searched for in a discovery cohort of 100 or so patients, of whom more than 40 had Graves' ophthalmopathy and 57 had stable Graves' hyperthyroidism. The 100 discovery patients were randomly split 7:3 into training and test sets. According to the paper, TCR Vbeta CDR3 sequencing was carried out on over 130 peripheral blood samples, which came from fewer than 50 ophthalmopathy, some 73 hyperthyroidism and about 17 progressor patients. The study also compared thyroid tissue and blood T-cell repertoires from more than five Graves' hyperthyroidism patients. Following sampling, methimazole starting at 30 mg daily was given to hyperthyroidism patients, and high-dose intravenous methylprednisolone was given to ophthalmopathy patients. Prospective prediction of ophthalmopathy was tested in an independent validation cohort of approximately 18 hyperthyroidism patients and roughly 16 patients who later progressed to ophthalmopathy.

Paper-wide results and their limitations: A 13 V-J signature model separated ophthalmopathy from stable hyperthyroidism, with just over 85% sensitivity and around 84% specificity in cross-validation and 80%/75% in testing. Sample size was not statistically predetermined, and blinding of investigators to group allocation was not performed. In validation, the model predicted progression to ophthalmopathy with just under 71% sensitivity and approximately 78% specificity, a median of about six months before onset. Most expanded thyroid clonotypes (frequency above 0.001) were also found in blood, which suggests that blood repertoires may mirror thyroid immune responses.

In the ophthalmopathy patients, disease was moderately to severely active, with a Clinical Activity Score of 3 or more, a NOSPECS grade of 4 or more, and a duration of less than 3 months. The study excluded patients with uncontrolled infections, other autoimmune diseases, pregnancy or lactation. Clinical symptoms, serum thyroxine and TRAb, thyroid ultrasound, and orbital computed tomography formed the basis for the diagnoses. PBMCs were separated from roughly 10 ml of fresh peripheral blood using Ficoll-Paque density gradient centrifugation. Trizol reagent was used to extract total RNA, and RNA quality was then checked on an Agilent 2100 Bioanalyzer. Amplification of TCR beta CDR3 regions was carried out from RNA transcripts. For the first round of RT-PCR on the TCR CDR3, the HTBI primer set was used together with the Qiagen OneStep RT-PCR kit. The libraries were constructed in a second round of multiplex PCR and then size-selected and purified. Libraries were sequenced paired-end with 100 bp reads on an Illumina HiSeq2000. Per the source publication's procedure: Raw data were processed with SOAPnuke, discarding reads with adapters, uncalled bases, mean Phred below 15, or no exact constant-primer or identifier match. High-quality paired reads were merged with COPE v1.2.5, and unique nucleotide sequences were defined as clonotypes. MiTCR v1.1 was used to align clonotypes to the IMGT TRBV, TRBD and TRBJ reference segments. The analysis included only V-J combinations with a frequency above 0.0001, which together covered 98% to 99.2% of the repertoires. A TCS score was defined as the ratio between F50 (clonal expansion) and ExV (chaos), using BLOSUM62-based TCRdist between CDR3 peptides within each V-J. Welch's t-statistics and random forest reduced around 510 V-J features to 10 to 15, which were used in a naive Bayes classifier (R e1071). TCRdb trimmed public reads at Q25 via fastp, called clones via MiXCR and kept in-frame beta chains. CDR3 protein sequences are deduplicated, and each keeps its most common genes and DNA. In this record, the V and J calls reflect TCRdb's handling and not the investigators' own analysis. The sample includes hundreds of thousands of distinct CDR3 sequences, with 20% to 25% observed a single time. Clones ranked in the top ten supply around 50% of the sample.

Of note for this clonotype: Its antigen is unknown. Per-nucleotide qualities are absent, and no much larger clonotype sits a single base away.

The material sequenced was blood. This receptor was obtained from a woman in her 70s with Graves' ophthalmopathy.

The nucleotide sequence reads TGTGCCAGCAGTTGGCAGGAGAGACGGAAAGAGACCCAGTACTTC. Its protein product is CASSWQERRKETQYF. The chain is assembled from TRBV6-1 and TRBJ2-5; the D gene cannot be resolved reliably. CDR1 MNHNS and CDR2 SASEGT are derived from the germline V gene. The junction carries 16 bases between V and J, which are trimmed by 5 bases and 3 bases respectively. Including cysteine and phenylalanine, the CDR3 has 15 amino acids. The only DNA kept is the CDR3, 45 bases in frame from the first base.